This is a list of T cell receptor beta chains from one sample in a study of T-cell memory formation after mild COVID-19. A single record per CDR3 protein comes from TCRdb applying MiXCR to the 5' RACE reads. The sample contains approximately 500,000 distinct CDR3 sequences, around 25% of which appear only once. The sample was PBMCs or a T cell subset sorted from them (not recorded which). These receptors were taken from an adult woman who had mild COVID-19 (a few samples of this study predate the infection). Cell type and time point are not known. Each CDR3 is given without its conserved first and last residue. Each record gives: J gene, D gene, CDR3 length, V gene, CDR3 protein. D genes are given only for firm matches.

j_call: TRBJ1-5; d_call: -; cdr3_length: 17; v_call: TRBV21-1; cdr3_aa: ASSKLRDGTGDFDQPQH
j_call: TRBJ2-1; d_call: TRBD2; cdr3_length: 14; v_call: TRBV5-6; cdr3_aa: ASSLASSGVYNEQF
j_call: TRBJ2-1; d_call: -; cdr3_length: 10; v_call: TRBV2; cdr3_aa: ASSGGHNEQF
j_call: TRBJ1-1; d_call: -; cdr3_length: 14; v_call: TRBV19; cdr3_aa: ASSTPGGTPNTEAF
j_call: TRBJ2-5; d_call: -; cdr3_length: 13; v_call: TRBV5-5; cdr3_aa: ASSLLGRGQETQY
j_call: TRBJ2-5; d_call: TRBD2; cdr3_length: 13; v_call: TRBV4-2; cdr3_aa: ASSQELAGEETQY
j_call: TRBJ2-2; d_call: TRBD1; cdr3_length: 12; v_call: TRBV29-1; cdr3_aa: SVTGTEYTGELF
j_call: TRBJ2-7; d_call: -; cdr3_length: 11; v_call: TRBV27; cdr3_aa: ASSLMAAYEQY
j_call: TRBJ2-1; d_call: -; cdr3_length: 12; v_call: TRBV29-1; cdr3_aa: SVVKAFSYNEQF
j_call: TRBJ1-2; d_call: -; cdr3_length: 12; v_call: TRBV5-1; cdr3_aa: ASSLIGGDYGYT
j_call: TRBJ2-1; d_call: -; cdr3_length: 14; v_call: TRBV20-1; cdr3_aa: SARDLEGETYNEQF
j_call: TRBJ1-1; d_call: -; cdr3_length: 12; v_call: TRBV5-1; cdr3_aa: ASSLVGRNTEAF
j_call: TRBJ1-6; d_call: TRBD1; cdr3_length: 14; v_call: TRBV27; cdr3_aa: ASSNHRGYLGSPLH
j_call: TRBJ2-2; d_call: -; cdr3_length: 10; v_call: TRBV6-2/TRBV6-3; cdr3_aa: ASSYEVPELF
j_call: TRBJ2-5; d_call: TRBD2; cdr3_length: 14; v_call: TRBV7-2; cdr3_aa: ASSSSISGLGGTQY
j_call: TRBJ1-5; d_call: -; cdr3_length: 13; v_call: TRBV12-3/TRBV12-4; cdr3_aa: ASSSSLFSNQPQH
j_call: TRBJ1-1; d_call: -; cdr3_length: 12; v_call: TRBV3-1; cdr3_aa: ASSRSLSNTEAF
j_call: TRBJ2-7; d_call: -; cdr3_length: 11; v_call: TRBV12-3/TRBV12-4; cdr3_aa: ASRPSGVGEQY
j_call: TRBJ2-2; d_call: -; cdr3_length: 15; v_call: TRBV24-1; cdr3_aa: ATSGPIEAWGREELF
j_call: TRBJ2-2; d_call: TRBD2; cdr3_length: 16; v_call: TRBV5-6; cdr3_aa: ASSDGLAGVKAAGELF